The rows below give T cell receptor beta chains drawn from one sample of a study of CD8+CD57+ T cells in acquired aplastic anemia. One entry per CDR3 protein results from TCRdb running MiXCR on the reads. Of under 500,000 distinct CDR3 sequences in the sample, around 32% were seen once. The specimen was sorted CD4+, CD8+, or CD8+CD57+ T cells (not recorded which) from PBMCs. These receptors came from a human donor with aplastic anemia. The CDR3 runs from the conserved cysteine through the conserved F or W. The order of the fields is J gene, V gene, clone size, D gene, CDR3 DNA, CDR3 protein. The D gene is left open where the match is weak. Clone size is stated in some rows and not others, as once, few, many or a class when expanded.

J gene: TRBJ1-2; V gene: TRBV3-1; clone size: .; D gene: .; CDR3 DNA: TGTGCCAGCAGCCAAGGGCGGGGGGACTATGGCTACACCTTC; CDR3 protein: CASSQGRGDYGYTF
J gene: TRBJ2-3; V gene: TRBV2; clone size: many; D gene: .; CDR3 DNA: TGTGCCAGCAGTGCGTTAACAGATACGCAGTATTTT; CDR3 protein: CASSALTDTQYF
J gene: TRBJ1-5; V gene: TRBV12-3/TRBV12-4; clone size: few; D gene: .; CDR3 DNA: TGTGCCAGCAGTTTGGGGGGGCAGCTCCCTGGAGCCCAGCATTTT; CDR3 protein: CASSLGGQLPGAQHF
J gene: TRBJ1-5; V gene: TRBV5-1; clone size: many; D gene: TRBD1; CDR3 DNA: TGCGCCAGCAGCTCCGGACAGGAGAATCAGCCCCAGCATTTT; CDR3 protein: CASSSGQENQPQHF
J gene: TRBJ2-7; V gene: TRBV6-2/TRBV6-3; clone size: few; D gene: .; CDR3 DNA: TGTGCCAGCAGTTACTCGATACAGGGAACCTACGAGCAGTACTTC; CDR3 protein: CASSYSIQGTYEQYF
J gene: TRBJ2-7; V gene: TRBV24-1; clone size: few; D gene: .; CDR3 DNA: TGTGCCAGCAGGCCCCGGGCTGGGGGCGAGCAGTACTTC; CDR3 protein: CASRPRAGGEQYF
J gene: TRBJ1-1; V gene: TRBV14; clone size: .; D gene: .; CDR3 DNA: TGTGCCAGCAGCCGGGCCCGGGCTACAGAAGCTTTCTTT; CDR3 protein: CASSRARATEAFF
J gene: TRBJ1-2; V gene: TRBV9; clone size: .; D gene: .; CDR3 DNA: TGTGCCAGCAGCGTAGGGGGCAACACCTTC; CDR3 protein: CASSVGGNTF
J gene: TRBJ2-1; V gene: TRBV24-1; clone size: .; D gene: TRBD2; CDR3 DNA: TGTGCCACCAGTGATCCCGTGACTAGCGGGGGGTTACAGCAGTTCTTC; CDR3 protein: CATSDPVTSGGLQQFF
J gene: TRBJ1-2; V gene: TRBV19; clone size: many; D gene: .; CDR3 DNA: TGTGCCAGTAGCCCACAAGGGTATGGCTACACCTTC; CDR3 protein: CASSPQGYGYTF
J gene: TRBJ2-5; V gene: TRBV29-1; clone size: many; D gene: .; CDR3 DNA: TGCAGCGTTGAAGATGGGGCAGGGATGCAAGAGACCCAGTACTTC; CDR3 protein: CSVEDGAGMQETQYF
J gene: TRBJ2-7; V gene: TRBV7-2; clone size: .; D gene: .; CDR3 DNA: TGTGCCAGCAGCGTACGGTGGGATGGCAGCTTCTACGAGCAGTACTTC; CDR3 protein: CASSVRWDGSFYEQYF
J gene: TRBJ2-5; V gene: TRBV20-1; clone size: few; D gene: .; CDR3 DNA: TGCAGTGCTCCTACGGTCTTAAGTCACCAAGAGACCCAGTACTTC; CDR3 protein: CSAPTVLSHQETQYF
J gene: TRBJ1-1; V gene: TRBV10-1; clone size: many; D gene: .; CDR3 DNA: TGCGCCAGCAGTCATGGAGCAATGAACACTGAAGCTTTCTTT; CDR3 protein: CASSHGAMNTEAFF
J gene: TRBJ2-1; V gene: TRBV20-1; clone size: .; D gene: .; CDR3 DNA: TGCAGTGCTAGAGATCATGATGAGCAGTTCTTC; CDR3 protein: CSARDHDEQFF
J gene: TRBJ2-3; V gene: TRBV20-1; clone size: few; D gene: TRBD2; CDR3 DNA: TGCAGTGCTAGGGAAGCGGGAGTCAGGACAGATACGCAGTATTTT; CDR3 protein: CSAREAGVRTDTQYF